One T cell receptor (beta chain) is described in this entry. This clonotype occurred a few times. Its recognized antigen is unknown. No clone much larger than this one lies a single base away; base qualities are absent. These data come from a study of CD8 T cells in ankylosing spondylitis (dated by TCRdb to 2016 to 2017). For the wider study: To find TCR variants linked to disease, the study profiled T cell receptor beta repertoires in ankylosing spondylitis patients and healthy donors. The whole study cohort included over a hundred healthy donors and 25 ankylosing spondylitis patients. Peripheral blood samples were taken, and synovial fluid was additionally collected from ankylosing spondylitis patients. Overall results and qualifications from the work: A TCR beta motif made up of several highly homologous amino acid variants appeared to be characteristic of blood from ankylosing spondylitis patients. Some of the motif variants had been reported before in the synovial fluid and blood of reactive arthritis patients, a finding that suggests common disease-initiation mechanisms. The disease-linked clones showed a CD8+ phenotype and occurred at relatively low frequencies in peripheral blood. According to the report, matched synovial fluid samples from ankylosing spondylitis patients were significantly enriched for the disease-linked clones.

The germline V gene yields SGHVS for CDR1 and FNYEAQ for CDR2. V and J lose 2 bases and 4 bases, and a span of 8 bases separates them. The CDR3 has 13 amino acids, counting the end cysteine and phenylalanine. Just CDR3 DNA is preserved here, 39 bases in frame from base 1. These reads were obtained on an Illumina HiSeq 2500. Quantitative 5'-RACE with molecular barcodes was used to prepare TCR beta libraries. The paper's processing steps were these. Disease-linked TCR variants were identified with a new computational method built on a probabilistic model of VDJ rearrangement. TCRdb itself trimmed the public reads at Q25 with fastp, ran MiXCR and retained productive beta chains. Identical CDR3 proteins give one entry, which carries the most common genes and DNA. Clone size and V and J calls follow TCRdb, not the original study. The sample has 470,000 or so distinct CDR3 sequences on record, 25% to 30% of them singletons. The ten largest clones add up to over 0.8% of the sample.

The material sequenced was blood, either unsorted or a sorted T cell fraction (not recorded which). The sequence derives from a male donor with ankylosing spondylitis. The rearranged chain carries TRBV7-6 and TRBJ1-2; the D gene cannot be named for sure. The CDR3 region: CASSLLEIYGYTF. In nucleotides, the sequence is TGTGCCAGCAGCTTACTAGAAATCTATGGCTACACCTTC.